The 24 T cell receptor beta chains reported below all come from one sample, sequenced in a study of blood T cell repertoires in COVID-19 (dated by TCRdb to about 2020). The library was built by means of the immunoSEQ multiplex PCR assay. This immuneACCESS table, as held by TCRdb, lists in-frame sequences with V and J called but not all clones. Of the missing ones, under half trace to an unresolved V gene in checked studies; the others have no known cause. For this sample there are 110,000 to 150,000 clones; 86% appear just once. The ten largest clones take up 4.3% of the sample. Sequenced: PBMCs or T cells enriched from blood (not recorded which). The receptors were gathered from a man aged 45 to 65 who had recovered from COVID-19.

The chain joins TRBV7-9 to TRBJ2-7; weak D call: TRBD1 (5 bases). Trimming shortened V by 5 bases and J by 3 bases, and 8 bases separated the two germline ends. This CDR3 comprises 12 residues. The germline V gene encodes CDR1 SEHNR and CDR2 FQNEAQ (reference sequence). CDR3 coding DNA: TGTGCCAGCAGCACCGACAGCTACGAGCAGTACTTC. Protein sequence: CASSTDSYEQYF.

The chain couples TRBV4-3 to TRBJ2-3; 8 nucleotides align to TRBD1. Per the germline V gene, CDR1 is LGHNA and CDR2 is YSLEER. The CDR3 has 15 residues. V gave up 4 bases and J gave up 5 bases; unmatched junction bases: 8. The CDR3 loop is CASSPRTGRRDTQYF. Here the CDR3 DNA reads TGCGCCAGCAGCCCCCGGACAGGGAGGAGAGATACGCAGTATTTT.

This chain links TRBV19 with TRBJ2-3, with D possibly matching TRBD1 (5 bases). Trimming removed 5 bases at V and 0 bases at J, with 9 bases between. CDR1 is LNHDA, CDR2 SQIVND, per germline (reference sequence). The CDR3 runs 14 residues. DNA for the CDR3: TGTGCCAGTAGTCAGACAGAAAGCACAGATACGCAGTATTTT. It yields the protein CASSQTESTDTQYF.

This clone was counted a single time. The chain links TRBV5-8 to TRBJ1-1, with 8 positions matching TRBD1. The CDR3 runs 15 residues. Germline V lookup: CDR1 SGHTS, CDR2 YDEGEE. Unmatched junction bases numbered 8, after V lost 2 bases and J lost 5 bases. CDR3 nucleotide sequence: TGTGCCAGCAGCTTATTCCAGGGGGCTGGGACTGAAGCTTTCTTT. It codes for CASSLFQGAGTEAFF. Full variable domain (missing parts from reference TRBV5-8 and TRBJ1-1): EAGVTQSPTHLIKTRGQQATLRCSPISGHTSVYWYQQALGLGLQFLLWYDEGEERNRGNFPPRFSGRQFPNYSSELNVNALELEDSALYLCASSLFQGAGTEAFFGQGTRLTVV.

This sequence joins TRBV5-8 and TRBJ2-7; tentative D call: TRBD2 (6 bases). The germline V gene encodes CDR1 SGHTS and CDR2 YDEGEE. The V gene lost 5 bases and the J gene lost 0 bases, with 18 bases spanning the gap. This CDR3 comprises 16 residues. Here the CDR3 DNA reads TGTGCCAGCAGGGGGGGATGGGTTGTTAACTCCTACGAGCAGTACTTC. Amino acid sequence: CASRGGWVVNSYEQYF. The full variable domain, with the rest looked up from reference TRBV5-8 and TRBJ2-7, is EAGVTQSPTHLIKTRGQQATLRCSPISGHTSVYWYQQALGLGLQFLLWYDEGEERNRGNFPPRFSGRQFPNYSSELNVNALELEDSALYLCASRGGWVVNSYEQYFGPGTRLTVT.

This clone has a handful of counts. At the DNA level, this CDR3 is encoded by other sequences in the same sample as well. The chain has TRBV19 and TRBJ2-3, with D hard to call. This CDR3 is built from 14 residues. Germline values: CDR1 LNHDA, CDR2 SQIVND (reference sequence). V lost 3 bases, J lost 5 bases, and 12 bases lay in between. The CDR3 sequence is CASSIRGLGDTQYF. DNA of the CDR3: TGTGCCAGTAGTATTCGAGGTTTAGGAGATACGCAGTATTTT.

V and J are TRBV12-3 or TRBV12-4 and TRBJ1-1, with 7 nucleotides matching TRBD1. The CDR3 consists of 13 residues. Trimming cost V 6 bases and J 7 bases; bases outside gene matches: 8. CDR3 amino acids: CASSDPRGFEAFF. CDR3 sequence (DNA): TGTGCCAGCAGCGACCCCAGGGGGTTTGAAGCTTTCTTT.

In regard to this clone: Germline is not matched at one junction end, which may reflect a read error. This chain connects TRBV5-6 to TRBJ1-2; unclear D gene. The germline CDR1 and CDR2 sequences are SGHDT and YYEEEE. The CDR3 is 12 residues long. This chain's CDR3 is CASSSNRHGYTF. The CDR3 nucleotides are TGTGCCAGCAGCTCTAATCGTCATGGTTACACCTTC.

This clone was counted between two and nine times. The CDR3 bases are TGTGCCAGTAGTGCCCTACCCGGGACAGGGCCCTACGAGCAGTACTTC. This encodes CASSALPGTGPYEQYF. The genes are TRBV19 and TRBJ2-7, with 9 bases that match TRBD1. Germline V gene data show CDR1 as LNHDA and CDR2 as SQIVND (reference sequence). Trimming cost V 5 bases and J 2 bases; bases outside gene matches: 10. The length of the CDR3 is 16 residues.

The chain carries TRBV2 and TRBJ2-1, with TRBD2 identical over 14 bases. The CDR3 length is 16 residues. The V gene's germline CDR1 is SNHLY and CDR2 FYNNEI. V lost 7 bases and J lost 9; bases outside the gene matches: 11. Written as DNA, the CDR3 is TGTGCCAGCAAGGACCCGACTAGCGGGAGGGCCGTTGAGCAGTTCTTC. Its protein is CASKDPTSGRAVEQFF.

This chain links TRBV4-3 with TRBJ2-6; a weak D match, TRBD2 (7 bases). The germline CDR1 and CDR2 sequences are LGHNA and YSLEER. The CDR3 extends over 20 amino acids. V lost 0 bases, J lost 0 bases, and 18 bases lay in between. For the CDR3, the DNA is TGCGCCAGCAGCCAAGAATTGGGGGGGCAGGGCTACTCTGGGGCCAACGTCCTGACTTTC. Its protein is CASSQELGGQGYSGANVLTF.

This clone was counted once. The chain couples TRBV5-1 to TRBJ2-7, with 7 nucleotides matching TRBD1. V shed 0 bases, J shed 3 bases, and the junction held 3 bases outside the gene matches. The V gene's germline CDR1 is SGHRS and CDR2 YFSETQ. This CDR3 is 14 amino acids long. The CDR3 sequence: CASSLDGTVYEQYF. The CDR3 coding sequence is TGCGCCAGCAGCTTGGACGGGACAGTCTACGAGCAGTACTTC.

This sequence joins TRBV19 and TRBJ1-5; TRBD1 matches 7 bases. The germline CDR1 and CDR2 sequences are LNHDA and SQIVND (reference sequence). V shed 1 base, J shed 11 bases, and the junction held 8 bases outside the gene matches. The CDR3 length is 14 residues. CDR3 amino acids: CASSIGGGGLTQHF. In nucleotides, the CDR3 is TGTGCCAGTAGTATAGGAGGGGGCGGGTTGACCCAGCATTTT.

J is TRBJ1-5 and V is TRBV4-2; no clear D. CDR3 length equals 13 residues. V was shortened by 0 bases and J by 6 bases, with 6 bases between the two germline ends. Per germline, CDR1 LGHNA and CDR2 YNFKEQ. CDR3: CASSQDIGQPQHF. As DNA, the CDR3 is TGTGCCAGCAGCCAAGATATCGGTCAGCCCCAGCATTTT.

The CDR3 loop reads CASSLLGGDGYTF. In nucleotides, the CDR3 is TGCGCCAGCAGCCTCCTGGGGGGAGATGGCTACACCTTC. This chain joins TRBV4-1 and TRBJ1-2, with a weak D call TRBD1 (5 bases). This CDR3 has 13 residues. The germline CDR1 and CDR2 sequences are MGHRA and YSYEKL. Between the trimmed V and J ends, which lost 4 bases and 6 bases, there was a span of 12 bases.

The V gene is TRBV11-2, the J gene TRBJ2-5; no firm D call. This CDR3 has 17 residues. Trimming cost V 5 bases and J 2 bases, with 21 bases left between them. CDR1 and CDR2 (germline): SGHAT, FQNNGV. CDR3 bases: TGTGCCAGCAGCACCCAATCGGGTTCTACCCCACAAGAGACCCAGTACTTC. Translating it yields CASSTQSGSTPQETQYF.

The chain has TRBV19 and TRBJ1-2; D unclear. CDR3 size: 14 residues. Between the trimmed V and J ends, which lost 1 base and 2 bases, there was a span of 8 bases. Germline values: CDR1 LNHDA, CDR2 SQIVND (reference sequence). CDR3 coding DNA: TGTGCCAGTAGTATAGGCTGGCAGAACTATGGCTACACCTTC. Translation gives CASSIGWQNYGYTF.

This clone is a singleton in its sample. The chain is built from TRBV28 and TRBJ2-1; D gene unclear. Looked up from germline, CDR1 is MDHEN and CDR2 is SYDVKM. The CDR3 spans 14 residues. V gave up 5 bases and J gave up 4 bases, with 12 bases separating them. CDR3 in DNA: TGTGCCAGCAGTCTTACCGGGTTTTACAATGAGCAGTTCTTC. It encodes CASSLTGFYNEQFF.

CDR3 region: CASSRDTPYEQYV. As DNA, the CDR3 is TGTGCCAGCAGTCGGGACACCCCCTACGAGCAGTACGTC. The chain couples TRBV6-5 to TRBJ2-7; weak D call: TRBD1 (6 bases). Germline CDR1 reads MNHEY; CDR2 reads SVGAGI. V was shortened by 5 bases and J by 2 bases, with 10 bases between the two germline ends. This CDR3 is built from 13 residues.

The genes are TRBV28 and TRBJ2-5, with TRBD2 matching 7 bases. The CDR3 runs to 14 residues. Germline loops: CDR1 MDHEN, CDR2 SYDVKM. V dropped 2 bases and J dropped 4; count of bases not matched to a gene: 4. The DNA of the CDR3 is TGTGCCAGCAGTTTAGTCCGCGGGGGAGAGACCCAGTACTTC. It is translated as CASSLVRGGETQYF.

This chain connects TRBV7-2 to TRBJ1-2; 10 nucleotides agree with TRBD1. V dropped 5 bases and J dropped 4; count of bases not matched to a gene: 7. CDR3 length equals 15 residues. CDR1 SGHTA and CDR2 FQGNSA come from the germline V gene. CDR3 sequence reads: CASSARDRGSYGYTF. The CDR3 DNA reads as TGTGCCAGCAGCGCACGGGACAGGGGTTCCTATGGCTACACCTTC.

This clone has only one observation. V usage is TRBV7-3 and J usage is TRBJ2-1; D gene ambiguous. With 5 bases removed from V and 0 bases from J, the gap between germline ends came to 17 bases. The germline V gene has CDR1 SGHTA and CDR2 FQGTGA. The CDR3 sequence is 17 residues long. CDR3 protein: CASSLVHLKSSYNEQFF. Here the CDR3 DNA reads TGTGCCAGCAGCCTTGTCCACCTGAAGAGCTCCTACAATGAGCAGTTCTTC.

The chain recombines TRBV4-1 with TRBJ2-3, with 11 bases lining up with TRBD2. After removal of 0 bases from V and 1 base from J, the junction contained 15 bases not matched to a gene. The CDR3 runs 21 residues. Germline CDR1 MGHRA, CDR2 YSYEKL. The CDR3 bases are TGCGCCAGCAGCCAAGACAGGGGTTGGGTAGCGGGAGGGCCGGGCACAGATACGCAGTATTTT. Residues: CASSQDRGWVAGGPGTDTQYF.

The CDR3 sequence: CASSLDQGLTQHF. The CDR3 DNA sequence: TGTGCCAGCAGCTTAGATCAGGGTTTGACCCAGCATTTT. The chain combines TRBV11-2 with TRBJ1-5, with D possibly being TRBD1 (5 bases). Per germline, CDR1 SGHAT and CDR2 FQNNGV. The CDR3 covers 13 residues. V was pared by 0 bases and J by 11 bases, with 11 bases between.